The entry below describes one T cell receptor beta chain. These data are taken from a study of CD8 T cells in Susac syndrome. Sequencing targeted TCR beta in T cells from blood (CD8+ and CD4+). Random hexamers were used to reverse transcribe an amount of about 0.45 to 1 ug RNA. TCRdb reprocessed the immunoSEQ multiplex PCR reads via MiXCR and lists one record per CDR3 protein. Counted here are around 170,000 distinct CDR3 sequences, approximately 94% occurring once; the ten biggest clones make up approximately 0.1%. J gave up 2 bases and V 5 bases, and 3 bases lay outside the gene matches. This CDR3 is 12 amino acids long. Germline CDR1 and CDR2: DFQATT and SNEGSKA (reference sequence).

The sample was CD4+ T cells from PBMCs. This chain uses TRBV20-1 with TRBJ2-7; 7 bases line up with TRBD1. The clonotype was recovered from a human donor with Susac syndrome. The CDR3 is CSAADRAYEQYF. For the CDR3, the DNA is TGCAGTGCTGCCGACAGGGCCTACGAGCAGTACTTC.